This T cell receptor beta chain was captured in a study of blood T cells in healthy people across ages. General study points: Fewer expanded clones and more diversity marked long-lived versus aged donors.

Sample-barcoded 5' priming and a J-beta primer mix drove a second PCR of roughly 6 to 12 cycles. TCRdb independently ran MiXCR on the 5' RACE reads; one entry per CDR3 protein. The table lists about 1.4 million distinct CDR3 sequences, around 59% of them singletons. The CDR3 is made up of 12 amino acids. Germline V lookup: CDR1 SEHNR, CDR2 FQNEAQ (reference sequence). In this sample, this clonotype turned up a few times. Its antigen is unknown. The receptor comes from a man between 18 and 29 years old in good health. This chain joins TRBV7-9 and TRBJ1-2; possible D gene TRBD1, 5 bases. What was sequenced was blood. The CDR3 DNA is TGTGCTATAATGGGGGATAGCGATGGCTACACCTTC. It translates to CAIMGDSDGYTF. Combining the CDR3 with reference TRBV7-9 and TRBJ1-2 gives the whole variable domain DTGVSQNPRHKITKRGQNVTFRCDPISEHNRLYWYRQTLGQGPEFLTYFQNEAQLEKSRLLSDRFSAERPKGSFSTLEIQRTEQGDSAMYLCAIMGDSDGYTFGSGTRLTVV.